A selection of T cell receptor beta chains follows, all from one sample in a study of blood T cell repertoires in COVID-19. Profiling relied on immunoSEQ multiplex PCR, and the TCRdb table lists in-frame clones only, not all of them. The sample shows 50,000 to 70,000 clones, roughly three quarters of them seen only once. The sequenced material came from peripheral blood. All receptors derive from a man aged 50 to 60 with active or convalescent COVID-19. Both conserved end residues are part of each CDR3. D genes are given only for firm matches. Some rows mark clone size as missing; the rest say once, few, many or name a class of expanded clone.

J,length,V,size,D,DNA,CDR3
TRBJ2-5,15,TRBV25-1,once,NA,TGTGCCAGCAGTGAAAACAGGTTGGGACAAGAGACCCAGTACTTC,CASSENRLGQETQYF
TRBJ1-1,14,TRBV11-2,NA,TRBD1,TGTGCCAGCAGCTCCGGACAGGGGAGGGCTGAAGCTTTCTTT,CASSSGQGRAEAFF
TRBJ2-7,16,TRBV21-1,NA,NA,TGTGCCAGCAGCAAACCGGCGGCGCCTGTCCACTACGAGCAGTACTTC,CASSKPAAPVHYEQYF
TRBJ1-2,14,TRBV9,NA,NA,TGTGCCAGCAGCGTTGAGTACAGGGCAAGCTTCTACACCTTC,CASSVEYRASFYTF
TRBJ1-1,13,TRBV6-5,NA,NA,TGTGCCAGCAGTCCCAGGGGTGTCACTGAAGCTTTCTTT,CASSPRGVTEAFF
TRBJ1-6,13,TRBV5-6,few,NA,TGTGCCAGCAGCTTGGGCTTCAGGAATCACCTCCACTTT,CASSLGFRNHLHF
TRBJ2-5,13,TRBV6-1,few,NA,TGTGCCAGCAGTGAAGCCTCGGTAGAGACCCAGTACTTC,CASSEASVETQYF
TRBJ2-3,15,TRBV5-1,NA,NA,TGCGCCAGCAGCTCAGACTTCGCGTCTTTAGATACGCAGTATTTT,CASSSDFASLDTQYF
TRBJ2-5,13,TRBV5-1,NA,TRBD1,TGCGCCAGCAGCACGGGACAGCAAGAGACCCAGTACTTC,CASSTGQQETQYF
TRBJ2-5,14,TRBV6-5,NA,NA,TGTGCCAGCACCCCGGGAACCACCCAAGAGACCCAGTACTTC,CASTPGTTQETQYF
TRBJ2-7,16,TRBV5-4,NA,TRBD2,TGTGCCAGCAGCTACGGACTAGCGGGGGATCGTTATCAGCAGTACTTC,CASSYGLAGDRYQQYF
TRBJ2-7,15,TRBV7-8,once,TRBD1,TGTGCCAGCAGCTTTAACAGGGGATTCGTGGGCGAGCAGTACTTC,CASSFNRGFVGEQYF
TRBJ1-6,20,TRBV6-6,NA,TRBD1,TGTGCCAGCAGTCAACTTAACACATTTTGGGACAGGGAGTTCAATTCACCCCTCCACTTT,CASSQLNTFWDREFNSPLHF
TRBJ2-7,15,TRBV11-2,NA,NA,TGTGCCAGCAGCCCTTGGGGCAGCAAGACAGACGAGCAGTACTTC,CASSPWGSKTDEQYF
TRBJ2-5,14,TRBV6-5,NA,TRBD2,TGTGCCAGCTATAGGAGAGCGGGGGCAGAGACCCAGTACTTC,CASYRRAGAETQYF
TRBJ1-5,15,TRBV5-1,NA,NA,TGCGCCAGCAGCTTGTCGGGGGTGAGCAATCAGCCCCAGCATTTT,CASSLSGVSNQPQHF
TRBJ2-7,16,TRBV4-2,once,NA,TGTGCCAGCAGCTTAGCGGCCGGGGTCGTAGCTTACGAGCAGTACTTC,CASSLAAGVVAYEQYF